This is a list of T cell receptor beta chains from one sample in a study of T cell responses to AZD1222 COVID-19 vaccine. Produced via immunoSEQ multiplex PCR; TCRdb's table is partial and in-frame only. Of over 70,000 clones in the sample, around 80% were seen once. The starting material was peripheral blood, obtained 28 days after the second dose of the MenACWY control vaccine. These receptors came from an adult who received the MenACWY meningococcal vaccine as a control. Each CDR3 is given with its conserved first and last residue. D genes are given only for firm matches. Size values are once, few and many counts, or a class for expanded clones, and some rows have none.

TRBJ1-2	TRBV5-4	TRBD1	NA	TGTGCCAGCAGCTCGGGACAGGGTAGGGAAGGCTACACCTTC	CASSSGQGREGYTF
TRBJ2-1	TRBV27	NA	NA	TGTGCCAGCAGTCCTTCAACATCCCCGGACAATGAGCAGTTCTTC	CASSPSTSPDNEQFF
TRBJ2-3	TRBV3-1/TRBV3-2	TRBD2	NA	TGTGCCAGCAGCCGCAATTCCGGGACTATGTCGTCAGATACGCAGTATTTT	CASSRNSGTMSSDTQYF
TRBJ1-2	TRBV5-1	NA	NA	TGCGCCAGCAGCCCAGGGACGGACCGCTATGGCTACACCTTC	CASSPGTDRYGYTF
TRBJ2-2	TRBV29-1	NA	NA	TGCAGCGTTGCGGGAGAGGGGGAGCTGTTTTTT	CSVAGEGELFF
TRBJ2-2	TRBV12-3/TRBV12-4	NA	NA	TGTGCCAGCAGTTTAGCCGCCACCGGGGAGCTGTTTTTT	CASSLAATGELFF
TRBJ1-2	TRBV19	TRBD1	NA	TGTGCCAGCCACTCCGGGACAGACATCTATGGCTACACCTTC	CASHSGTDIYGYTF
TRBJ1-2	TRBV14	TRBD1	NA	TGTGCCAGCAGCCGACAGGGAAACTATGGCTACACCTTC	CASSRQGNYGYTF
TRBJ2-7	TRBV2	NA	NA	TGTGCCAGCAAAGGGGTAATCAACGAGCAGTACTTC	CASKGVINEQYF
TRBJ2-5	TRBV28	TRBD2	NA	TGTGCCAGCAGTTCCGGACTAGCGGGGCCCCAAGAGACCCAGTACTTC	CASSSGLAGPQETQYF
TRBJ2-1	TRBV11-2	NA	NA	TGTGCCAGCAGCGAGAGCATACAACTCAATGAGCAGTTCTTC	CASSESIQLNEQFF
TRBJ2-5	TRBV9	TRBD2	NA	TGTGCCAGCAGCGTTCAAGCGGGAAGTGGGGAGACCCAGTACTTC	CASSVQAGSGETQYF
TRBJ1-4	TRBV28	NA	NA	TGTGCCAGCAGTTTAGACGGACAGCTTAATGAAAAACTGTTTTTT	CASSLDGQLNEKLFF
TRBJ2-7	TRBV7-9	NA	NA	TGTGCCAGCAGCCTGACAGGGACGGGGAGGGAGCAGTACTTC	CASSLTGTGREQYF
TRBJ1-2	TRBV28	NA	once	TGTGCCAGCAGCGTCGGCAGGGTTGGGTATGGCTACACCTTC	CASSVGRVGYGYTF
TRBJ1-1	TRBV5-5	NA	NA	TGTGCCAGCAGCTTGCGGCACAGTTGGGTGAGGAACACTGAAGCTTTCTTT	CASSLRHSWVRNTEAFF
TRBJ2-5	TRBV11-2	TRBD1	NA	TGTGCCAGTAGACAGGGGGAGACCCAGTACTTC	CASRQGETQYF
TRBJ2-2	TRBV28	NA	few	TGTGCCAGCAGTTTACTCGGGGCCTTCCCGAACACCGGGGAGCTGTTTTTT	CASSLLGAFPNTGELFF
TRBJ2-1	TRBV6-5	TRBD2	NA	TGTGCCAGCAGACGACTAGCGGGAGCCTACAATGAGCAGTTCTTC	CASRRLAGAYNEQFF
TRBJ2-3	TRBV5-1	NA	few	TGCGCCAGCAGCTTGGGTGGACTCACAGATACGCAGTATTTT	CASSLGGLTDTQYF
TRBJ1-3	TRBV4-3	NA	few	TGCGCCAGCAGCCAAGTCATGGACACCTCTGGAAACACCATATATTTT	CASSQVMDTSGNTIYF
TRBJ1-1	TRBV28	NA	once	TGTGCCAGCAGTTTCTATTCAGGTCCGATGAACACTGAAGCTTTCTTT	CASSFYSGPMNTEAFF
TRBJ2-5	TRBV5-5	NA	NA	TGTGCCAGCAGCTTCAAGGGCCCTAGGAACCAAGAGACCCAGTACTTC	CASSFKGPRNQETQYF
TRBJ1-6	TRBV4-3	NA	once	TGCGCCAGCAGACTTACAGGGACCTCCTATAATTCACCCCTCCACTTT	CASRLTGTSYNSPLHF
TRBJ1-1	TRBV18	NA	NA	TGTGCCAGCTCACAGGGGTCGAACACTGAAGCTTTCTTT	CASSQGSNTEAFF
TRBJ2-5	TRBV29-1	NA	NA	TGCAGCGTTGAAACCAGCAGGGGACGAGAGACCCAGTACTTC	CSVETSRGRETQYF
TRBJ2-7	TRBV27	TRBD1	NA	TGTGCCAGCAGTTCAGGGGGCGCCTACGAGCAGTACTTC	CASSSGGAYEQYF
TRBJ1-6	TRBV2	TRBD1	NA	TGTGCCAGCAGTGAATGGGACAGTGTGACCTACTTT	CASSEWDSVTYF
TRBJ1-1	TRBV19	TRBD1	NA	TGTGCCAGTATACAGGGGGACACTGAAGCTTTCTTT	CASIQGDTEAFF
TRBJ2-2	TRBV5-8	NA	few	TGTGCCAGCAGCTCCGGGGCGGAAGGGGAGCTGTTTTTT	CASSSGAEGELFF
TRBJ2-5	TRBV3-1/TRBV3-2	NA	NA	TGTGCCAGCAGCCAAGATCTTGTAGCGCGGGAGACCCAGTACTTC	CASSQDLVARETQYF
TRBJ1-1	TRBV6-5	TRBD1	NA	TGTGCCAGCAGAGGGACAGGGGGATTCAACACTGAAGCTTTCTTT	CASRGTGGFNTEAFF
TRBJ1-1	TRBV30	NA	NA	TGTGCCTGGTCGGGGGTGAACACTGAAGCTTTCTTT	CAWSGVNTEAFF
TRBJ1-1	TRBV6-1	NA	NA	TGTGCCAGCAGTGAAGAACCCCCAGCAGGGTGGACTGAAGCTTTCTTT	CASSEEPPAGWTEAFF
TRBJ2-1	TRBV2	NA	NA	TGTGCCAGCAAAATAGGTGAGGGGACGAATGAGCAGTTCTTC	CASKIGEGTNEQFF
TRBJ1-1	TRBV19	TRBD1	NA	TGTGCCAGTATCGACAGGGGGGAGAACACTGAAGCTTTCTTT	CASIDRGENTEAFF
TRBJ1-5	TRBV5-4	TRBD1	NA	TGTGCCAGCAGCTTCTACAGGGGGCAGAGACAGCCCCAGCATTTT	CASSFYRGQRQPQHF
TRBJ1-2	TRBV27	TRBD1	once	TGTGCCATTCCGAGACAGGGTGAGTATGGCTACACCTTC	CAIPRQGEYGYTF
TRBJ1-5	TRBV28	NA	NA	TGTGCCAGCAGTTTACCAGAAAACCAGCCCCAGCATTTT	CASSLPENQPQHF
TRBJ2-1	TRBV25-1	TRBD2	NA	TGTGCCAGCAGTGAAGGGGGACTAGCGGGTAATGAGCAGTTCTTC	CASSEGGLAGNEQFF